The 9 T cell receptor beta chains below come from one sample, sequenced in a study of blood T cell repertoires in COVID-19. TCRdb's table, derived via immunoSEQ multiplex PCR, lists solely in-frame clones and lacks some. The repertoire has about 180,000 clones, 70% to 85% of them found once; the top ten carry 13% to 15%. The sample taken for sequencing was PBMCs or T cells enriched from blood (not recorded which). The receptor set was obtained from a man aged 50-60 years who had recovered from COVID-19.

This clone turned up a few times. V gene TRBV1 combines with J gene TRBJ2-3; the table's D call TRBD2 went unverified against the DNA. TRBV1 is a listed pseudogene. This CDR3 is built from 17 residues. The CDR3, as DNA: TGCACCAGCAGGCATAACCTTGGGAGACATAGCACAGATACGCAGTATTTT. Translation: CTSRHNLGRHSTDTQYF.

This clone came up a few times. The gene calls are TRBV4-1 and TRBJ1-3; no definite D call. The CDR3 has 14 residues. Germline V lookup: CDR1 MGHRA, CDR2 YSYEKL. Between the trimmed V and J ends, which lost 1 base and 2 bases, there was a span of 6 bases. This CDR3 is CASSQVKPGNTIYF. The CDR3 DNA reads as TGCGCCAGCAGCCAAGTCAAGCCTGGAAACACCATATATTTT.

The CDR3 reads CASSVGSLATDTQYF. The CDR3 coding sequence is TGTGCCAGCAGCGTGGGGAGTCTAGCGACAGATACGCAGTATTTT. The chain uses TRBV9 and TRBJ2-3, with D perhaps TRBD2 (6 bases). CDR1 is SGDLS and CDR2 is YYNGEE in the germline V gene. Trimming cost V 2 bases and J 3 bases, with 13 bases left between them. The CDR3 loop spans 15 amino acids.

The J gene is TRBJ2-1, the V gene TRBV27, with a possible D match to TRBD2 (5 bases). V was clipped by 1 base and J by 2 bases, with 6 bases between them. The germline V gene encodes CDR1 MNHEY and CDR2 SMNVEV (reference sequence). The CDR3 extends over 14 amino acids. This CDR3 is CASSLLGAYNEQFF. CDR3 DNA: TGTGCCAGCAGTTTATTGGGAGCCTACAATGAGCAGTTCTTC.

This rearrangement joins TRBV6-4 to TRBJ2-2; 8 nucleotides match TRBD1. The germline V gene encodes CDR1 MRHNA and CDR2 SNTAGT. V lost 4 bases and J lost 7; bases outside the gene matches: 5. CDR3 length: 14 residues. The CDR3 loop is CASSGQGAVGELFF. The DNA of the CDR3 is TGTGCCAGCAGTGGCCAGGGGGCCGTCGGGGAGCTGTTTTTT.

This chain uses TRBV5-5 with TRBJ2-1, with 12 nucleotides matching TRBD2. The CDR3 has 17 amino acids. Trimming took 6 bases from V and 4 from J; bases not matched to a gene: 11. The germline V gene encodes CDR1 SGHKS and CDR2 YYEKEE (reference sequence). As DNA, the CDR3 is TGTGCCAGCACCTCGACTAGCGGGGGCCCTTTTTACAATGAGCAGTTCTTC. Translation: CASTSTSGGPFYNEQFF.

The chain has TRBV24-1 and TRBJ2-3, with a weak D call TRBD2 (5 bases). Germline V gene data show CDR1 as KGHDR and CDR2 as SFDVKD. V gave up 7 bases and J gave up 2 bases, with 12 bases separating them. The CDR3 contains 14 residues. The CDR3 loop reads CATRPGGYTDTQYF. CDR3 in DNA: TGTGCCACCAGACCAGGAGGTTACACAGATACGCAGTATTTT.

The chain links TRBV5-1 to TRBJ2-3; D is possibly TRBD1 (6 bases). Trimming left V 4 bases short and J 2 bases short, with 17 bases between. From germline, CDR1 is SGHRS and CDR2 YFSETQ. The CDR3 loop spans 16 amino acids. CDR3 region: CASSLGTFRVTDTQYF. The CDR3 coding sequence is TGCGCCAGCAGCCTCGGGACATTCCGAGTCACAGATACGCAGTATTTT.

This clone appeared a few times. The genes are TRBV5-1 and TRBJ2-2; tentatively, D is TRBD1 (6 bases). V was pared by 1 base and J by 4 bases, with 8 bases between. The CDR3 is 14 residues long. The germline gives CDR1 SGHRS, CDR2 YFSETQ. CDR3: CASSLTGTTGELFF. CDR3 bases: TGCGCCAGCAGCTTGACAGGGACCACCGGGGAGCTGTTTTTT. Using reference TRBV5-1 and TRBJ2-2 for the parts outside the CDR3, the full variable domain is KAGVTQTPRYLIKTRGQQVTLSCSPISGHRSVSWYQQTPGQGLQFLFEYFSETQRNKGNFPGRFSGRQFSNSRSEMNVSTLELGDSALYLCASSLTGTTGELFFGEGSRLTVL.